This T cell receptor beta chain originates from a study of blood T cells in healthy people across ages. Background on the study: Roughly one uniquely barcoded beta molecule per two T cells was captured. Overall study results and limits: Fewer expanded clones and more diversity marked long-lived versus aged donors.

About this clonotype itself: Its antigen is still unknown.

V was clipped by 8 bases and J by 1 base; unmatched bases: 12. The germline V gene encodes CDR1 LGHDT and CDR2 YNNKEL (reference sequence). The length of the CDR3 is 18 residues. Total RNA, at least 5.5 micrograms per sample, came from PBMCs. Next came a second PCR, run for about 7 to 12 cycles, which used a sample-barcoded 5' primer along with a J-beta primer mix. TCRdb reprocessed the 5' RACE reads via MiXCR and lists one record per CDR3 protein. The sample comprises fewer than 900,000 distinct CDR3 sequences, roughly 45% of which are singletons, and under 25% rests with the top ten. The receptor comes from a woman aged 55-69 years in good health. J is TRBJ2-1 and V is TRBV3-1; TRBD2 matches 12 bases. The sample was blood. The CDR3 nucleotides read TGTGCCAGCTCCTCTCGGACTAGCGGGATGAGGTCCTACAATGAGCAGTTCTTC. It specifies CASSSRTSGMRSYNEQFF.